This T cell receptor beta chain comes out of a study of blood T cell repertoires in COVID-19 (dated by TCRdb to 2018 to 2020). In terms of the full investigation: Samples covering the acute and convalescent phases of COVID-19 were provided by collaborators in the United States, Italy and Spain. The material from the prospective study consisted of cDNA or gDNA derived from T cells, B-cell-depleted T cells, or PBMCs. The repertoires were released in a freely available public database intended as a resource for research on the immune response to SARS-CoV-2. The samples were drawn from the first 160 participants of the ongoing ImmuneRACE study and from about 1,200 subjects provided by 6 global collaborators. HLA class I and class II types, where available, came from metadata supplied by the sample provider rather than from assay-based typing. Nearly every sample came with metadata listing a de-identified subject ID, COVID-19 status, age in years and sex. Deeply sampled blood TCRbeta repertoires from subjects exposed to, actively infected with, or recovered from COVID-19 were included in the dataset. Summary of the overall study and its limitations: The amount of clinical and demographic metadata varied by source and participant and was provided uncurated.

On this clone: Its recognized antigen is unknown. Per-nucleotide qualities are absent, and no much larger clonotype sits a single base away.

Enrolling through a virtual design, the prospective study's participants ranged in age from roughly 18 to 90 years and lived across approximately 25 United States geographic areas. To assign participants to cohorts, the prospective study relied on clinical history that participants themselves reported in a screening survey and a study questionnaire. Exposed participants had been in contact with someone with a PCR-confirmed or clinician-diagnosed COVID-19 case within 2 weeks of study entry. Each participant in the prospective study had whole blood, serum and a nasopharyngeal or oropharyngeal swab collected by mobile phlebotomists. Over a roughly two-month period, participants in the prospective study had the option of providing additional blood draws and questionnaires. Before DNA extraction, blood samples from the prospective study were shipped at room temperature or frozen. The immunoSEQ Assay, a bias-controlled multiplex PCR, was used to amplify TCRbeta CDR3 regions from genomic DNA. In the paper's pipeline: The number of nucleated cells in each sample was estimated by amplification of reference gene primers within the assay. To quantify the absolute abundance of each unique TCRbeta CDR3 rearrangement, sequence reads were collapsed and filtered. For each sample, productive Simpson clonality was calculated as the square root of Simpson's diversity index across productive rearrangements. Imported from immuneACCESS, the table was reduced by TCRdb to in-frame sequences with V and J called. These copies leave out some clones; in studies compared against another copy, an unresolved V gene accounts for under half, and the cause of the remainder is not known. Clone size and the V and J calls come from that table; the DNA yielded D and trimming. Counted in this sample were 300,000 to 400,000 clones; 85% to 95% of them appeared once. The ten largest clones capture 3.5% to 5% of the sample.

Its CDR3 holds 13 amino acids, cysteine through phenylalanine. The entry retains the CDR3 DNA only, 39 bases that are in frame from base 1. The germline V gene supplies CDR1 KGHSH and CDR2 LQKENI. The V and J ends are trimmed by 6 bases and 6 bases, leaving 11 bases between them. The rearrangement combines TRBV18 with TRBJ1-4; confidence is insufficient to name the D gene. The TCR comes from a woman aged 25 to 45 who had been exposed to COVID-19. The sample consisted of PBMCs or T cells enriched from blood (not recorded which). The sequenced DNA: TGTGCCAGCTCGGGAGGAGGGTATGAAAAACTGTTTTTT. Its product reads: CASSGGGYEKLFF.